The source of this TCR beta chain is a study of metastatic and nonmetastatic thyroid tumors. Overall study: Repertoires were compared across blood and tumor or nodule tissue from malignant and benign thyroid patients.

Thyroid surgery was preceded by no treatment in any patient. This clone was observed many times. Its specificity is unknown. Germline assignment: CDR1 SGHDT and CDR2 YYEEEE. The CDR3 covers 15 residues. Trimming pared 4 bases from V and 0 bases from J, leaving 8 bases between. Original data processing: Variation in CDR3 across clinicopathological groups served as the basis for constructing a distant-metastasis classifier in papillary thyroid cancer. TCRdb re-called the PCR reads through MiXCR. TCRdb's processing, not the study's, gives the V and J calls here. The table lists more than 25,000 clones, 7.4% of them singletons, with 40% to 50% in the top ten. Broader study findings: Benign nodules reportedly had significantly lower TCR beta diversity than malignant thyroid tumors in blood and tumor.

Material: blood. This TCR was sampled from a female donor with papillary thyroid cancer or a benign thyroid nodule (not recorded which). Some clones in this sample may be carry-over from other donors' samples. The chain recombines TRBV5-6 with TRBJ2-6; tentatively, D is TRBD1 (5 bases). CDR3 sequence: CASSRGPSGANVLTF. The CDR3 region has the DNA TGTGCCAGCAGCAGGGGCCCCTCTGGGGCCAACGTCCTGACTTTC. The full variable domain, completed using reference TRBV5-6 and TRBJ2-6, is DAGVTQSPTHLIKTRGQQVTLRCSPKSGHDTVSWYQQALGQGPQFIFQYYEEEERQRGNFPDRFSGHQFPNYSSELNVNALLLGDSALYLCASSRGPSGANVLTFGAGSRLTVL.